One sample yielded the 20 T cell receptor beta chains listed below, sequenced in a study of blood T cell repertoires in COVID-19. The protocol was immunoSEQ multiplex PCR, while the TCRdb copy is restricted to in-frame clones and leaves out a portion. This table holds some 190,000 clones, 75% to 90% found once. The specimen was peripheral blood. These receptors originate from a man aged 55 to 70 with acute or convalescent COVID-19.

The V call is TRBV5-1, the J call TRBJ1-6; unclear D gene. V was clipped by 4 bases and J by 6 bases, with 14 bases between them. CDR1 and CDR2 from the germline V gene are SGHRS and YFSETQ. The CDR3 is 15 residues long. The CDR3 nucleotides read TGCGCCAGCAGCCCCGAGGCCCTAGGTAATTCACCCCTCCACTTT. Amino acid sequence: CASSPEALGNSPLHF.

This chain connects TRBV7-2 to TRBJ2-7, with 9 bases matching TRBD2. From germline, CDR1 is SGHTA and CDR2 FQGNSA. Trimming took 4 bases from V and 4 from J; bases not matched to a gene: 11. The CDR3 loop spans 16 amino acids. The CDR3 sequence is CASSSRWSGRSYEQYF. The CDR3 nucleotides are TGTGCCAGCAGCTCCCGTTGGAGCGGGAGGAGTTACGAGCAGTACTTC. Combining the CDR3 with reference TRBV7-2 and TRBJ2-7 gives the whole variable domain GAGVSQSPSNKVTEKGKDVELRCDPISGHTALYWYRQSLGQGLEFLIYFQGNSAPDKSGLPSDRFSAERTGGSVSTLTIQRTQQEDSAVYLCASSSRWSGRSYEQYFGPGTRLTVT.

This clone was counted between two and nine times. The gene calls are TRBV28 and TRBJ2-4; possible D gene TRBD2, 5 bases. Germline V gene sequence: CDR1 MDHEN, CDR2 SYDVKM. Trimming took 1 base from V and 0 from J, leaving 16 bases between them. The CDR3 covers 18 residues. This CDR3 reads CASSLLGRGGLAKNIQYF. The CDR3 DNA reads TGTGCCAGCAGTTTATTAGGGCGCGGAGGACTAGCCAAAAACATTCAGTACTTC. Supplemented by reference TRBV28 and TRBJ2-4, the full variable domain reads DVKVTQSSRYLVKRTGEKVFLECVQDMDHENMFWYRQDPGLGLRLIYFSYDVKMKEKGDIPEGYSVSREKKERFSLILESASTNQTSMYLCASSLLGRGGLAKNIQYFGAGTRLSVL.

The rearrangement uses TRBV5-4 and TRBJ2-5; D is undetermined. The CDR3 is made up of 14 amino acids. Per germline, CDR1 SGHNT and CDR2 YYREEE (reference sequence). The V gene lost 1 base and the J gene lost 0 bases, with 7 bases spanning the gap. CDR3 in DNA: TGTGCCAGCAGCTTGAGACTCGACCAAGAGACCCAGTACTTC. As protein: CASSLRLDQETQYF. Drawing the rest from reference TRBV5-4 and TRBJ2-5, the complete variable domain is ETGVTQSPTHLIKTRGQQVTLRCSSQSGHNTVSWYQQALGQGPQFIFQYYREEENGRGNFPPRFSGLQFPNYSSELNVNALELDDSALYLCASSLRLDQETQYFGPGTRLLVL.

This clone was seen more than once but under ten times. The chain uses TRBV19 and TRBJ1-4; D perhaps matches TRBD1 (5 bases). V was trimmed by 7 bases and J by 3 bases, leaving 15 bases between them. Germline V gene lookup returns CDR1 LNHDA and CDR2 SQIVND (reference sequence). CDR3 length equals 15 residues. The CDR3 nucleotides are TGTGCCAGTATTCAGGGCGGCGCGGCTAATGAAAAACTGTTTTTT. Translating gives CASIQGGAANEKLFF.

The chain is built from TRBV2 and TRBJ2-3; possible D gene TRBD2, 6 bases. The V gene lost 6 bases and the J gene lost 3 bases, with 16 bases spanning the gap. CDR1 is SNHLY and CDR2 is FYNNEI in the germline V gene. The CDR3 is made up of 15 amino acids. The chain's CDR3 is CASSLTSMVTDTQYF. For the CDR3, the DNA is TGTGCCAGCAGCCTAACTAGCATGGTGACAGATACGCAGTATTTT.

The chain combines TRBV28 with TRBJ1-2; D gene ambiguous. The ends were cut back, 5 bases at V and 5 bases at J, with 18 bases in the middle. This CDR3 spans 15 amino acids. CDR1 MDHEN and CDR2 SYDVKM come from the germline V gene. CDR3 in amino acids: CASSAHTGIGYGYTF. In DNA, the CDR3 is TGTGCCAGCAGTGCCCACACGGGGATCGGATATGGCTACACCTTC.

The rearrangement joins TRBV19 to TRBJ2-2; D perhaps matches TRBD1 (6 bases). V was trimmed by 0 bases and J by 6 bases, leaving 8 bases between them. Germline CDR1 LNHDA, CDR2 SQIVND (reference sequence). CDR3 size: 14 residues. CDR3 sequence (DNA): TGTGCCAGTAGTATAGACAGGGGCCCCGGGGAGCTGTTTTTT. It is translated as CASSIDRGPGELFF.

In its sample, this clone was seen once. This chain links TRBV30 with TRBJ2-2; maybe TRBD2 (6 bases). Germline loops: CDR1 GTSNPN, CDR2 SVGIG (reference sequence). Trimming pared 1 base from V and 6 bases from J, leaving 15 bases between. This CDR3 has 15 residues. The CDR3 coding sequence is TGTGCCTGGAGTGCGAAGGGACTCGCTGCCGGGGAGCTGTTTTTT. As protein: CAWSAKGLAAGELFF.

The gene calls are TRBV28 and TRBJ2-1, with 7 bases aligning to TRBD1. This CDR3 comprises 16 residues. V was pared by 7 bases and J by 6 bases, with 15 bases of the junction left unmatched. The germline CDR1 and CDR2 sequences are MDHEN and SYDVKM. The CDR3 is CASKGGETELGNEQFF. The CDR3 region has the DNA TGTGCCAGCAAAGGGGGCGAGACGGAATTAGGCAATGAGCAGTTCTTC.

This chain joins TRBV19 and TRBJ2-2; D gene ambiguous. The CDR3 is 15 amino acids. Trimming shortened V by 7 bases and J by 0 bases, and 12 bases separated the two germline ends. CDR1 is LNHDA, CDR2 SQIVND, per germline (reference sequence). The CDR3 is CASKIDISNTGELFF. For the CDR3, the DNA is TGTGCCAGTAAAATCGACATCTCGAACACCGGGGAGCTGTTTTTT.

The chain uses TRBV4-2 and TRBJ1-2; 7 bases are shared with TRBD1. With V trimmed by 5 bases and J by 4 bases, 4 bases remained unmatched. This CDR3 is built from 13 residues. CDR1 LGHNA and CDR2 YNFKEQ come from the germline V gene. The CDR3 loop reads CASSAGTVYGYTF. CDR3 bases: TGTGCCAGCAGCGCCGGGACAGTCTATGGCTACACCTTC.

This rearrangement joins TRBV2 to TRBJ1-1; D is perhaps TRBD1 (6 bases). The ends were cut back, 4 bases at V and 5 bases at J, with 20 bases in the middle. The CDR3 consists of 16 residues. Germline V gene data show CDR1 as SNHLY and CDR2 as FYNNEI. The CDR3 nucleotides read TGTGCCAGCAGTGGAGGGAGGGGGAGAAGAGAAACTGAAGCTTTCTTT. This codes for CASSGGRGRRETEAFF.

This chain connects TRBV19 to TRBJ2-7; D is possibly TRBD2 (6 bases). In germline, CDR1 is LNHDA, CDR2 SQIVND (reference sequence). The CDR3 has 14 amino acids. The V end was cut by 0 bases, the J end by 2 bases, with 8 bases between. Written as DNA, the CDR3 is TGTGCCAGTAGTATAGAGCGGGGCGCCTACGAGCAGTACTTC. It yields the protein CASSIERGAYEQYF.

J is TRBJ1-1 and V is TRBV5-1, with D possibly being TRBD1 (6 bases). V lost 5 bases, J lost 1 base, and 9 bases lay in between. Germline CDR1 reads SGHRS; CDR2 reads YFSETQ. This CDR3 comprises 13 residues. The CDR3 here is CASSWGRNTEAFF. As DNA, the CDR3 is TGCGCCAGCAGTTGGGGGCGGAACACTGAAGCTTTCTTT.

A word on this clone: Additional DNA sequences in this sample encode the identical CDR3. The J gene is TRBJ2-7, the V gene TRBV20-1; TRBD1 aligns across 7 bases. V lost 6 bases and J lost 5; bases outside the gene matches: 4. Germline V gene data show CDR1 as DFQATT and CDR2 as SNEGSKA (reference sequence). The CDR3 contains 11 residues. Here the CDR3 reads CSATDRDEQYF. CDR3 bases: TGCAGTGCCACCGACAGGGACGAGCAGTACTTC.

This clone has ten or more counts. V usage is TRBV7-9 and J usage is TRBJ1-2; tentative D call: TRBD1 (5 bases). CDR1 SEHNR and CDR2 FQNEAQ come from the germline V gene (reference sequence). The V gene lost 0 bases and the J gene lost 4 bases, with 12 bases spanning the gap. This CDR3 contains 15 residues. The chain's CDR3 is CASSLAGGTLYGYTF. Here the CDR3 DNA reads TGTGCCAGCAGCTTAGCGGGCGGGACGCTCTATGGCTACACCTTC.

V and J are TRBV7-9 and TRBJ1-3; D call uncertain. Germline loops: CDR1 SEHNR, CDR2 FQNEAQ (reference sequence). The ends were cut back, 5 bases at V and 3 bases at J, with 14 bases in the middle. The CDR3 consists of 15 residues. CDR3 sequence reads: CASSLGSGIGNTIYF. CDR3 nucleotide sequence: TGTGCCAGCAGCCTGGGGTCGGGGATTGGAAACACCATATATTTT.

The chain joins TRBV6-4 to TRBJ2-1; D is possibly TRBD2 (7 bases). V lost 0 bases, J lost 7 bases, and 16 bases lay in between. CDR1 and CDR2 from the germline V gene are MRHNA and SNTAGT. This CDR3 comprises 16 residues. CDR3 residues: CASSDSGRGGGNEQFF. CDR3 coding DNA: TGTGCCAGCAGTGACTCCGGCCGGGGAGGGGGGAATGAGCAGTTCTTC.

J is TRBJ1-2 and V is TRBV6-5; 9 nucleotides align to TRBD1. The germline V gene has CDR1 MNHEY and CDR2 SVGAGI. The CDR3 is 15 amino acids. Trimming at V came to 5 bases and at J to 6 bases, leaving 10 bases not matched to a gene. CDR3 DNA: TGTGCCAGCAGTACTATGGACAGGGGCAACGATGGCTACACCTTC. Its protein is CASSTMDRGNDGYTF.